This TCR beta chain was obtained from a study of blood T cell repertoires in COVID-19. Study overall: The United States, Italy and Spain were the sources of the acute and convalescent COVID-19 samples.

Original analysis: Reference gene primer amplification gave nucleated cell count estimates. Only in-frame clones appear in the TCRdb table, and some are missing; sequencing was by immunoSEQ multiplex PCR. The V and J calls and clone size come from that table; D and trimming were worked out from the DNA. Of about 200,000 clones in the sample, roughly 88% were seen once. The CDR3 has 15 residues. Germline assignment: CDR1 SNHLY and CDR2 FYNNEI. The V gene lost 1 base and the J gene lost 7 bases, with 14 bases spanning the gap. The TCR comes from a man aged 35-49 years with acute or convalescent COVID-19. The sequenced sample was peripheral blood. This chain links TRBV2 with TRBJ1-5; TRBD1 is a possible D gene (6 bases). The CDR3 is CASSEVFGGAQPQHF. DNA for the CDR3: TGTGCCAGCAGTGAAGTGTTTGGGGGGGCACAGCCCCAGCATTTT.